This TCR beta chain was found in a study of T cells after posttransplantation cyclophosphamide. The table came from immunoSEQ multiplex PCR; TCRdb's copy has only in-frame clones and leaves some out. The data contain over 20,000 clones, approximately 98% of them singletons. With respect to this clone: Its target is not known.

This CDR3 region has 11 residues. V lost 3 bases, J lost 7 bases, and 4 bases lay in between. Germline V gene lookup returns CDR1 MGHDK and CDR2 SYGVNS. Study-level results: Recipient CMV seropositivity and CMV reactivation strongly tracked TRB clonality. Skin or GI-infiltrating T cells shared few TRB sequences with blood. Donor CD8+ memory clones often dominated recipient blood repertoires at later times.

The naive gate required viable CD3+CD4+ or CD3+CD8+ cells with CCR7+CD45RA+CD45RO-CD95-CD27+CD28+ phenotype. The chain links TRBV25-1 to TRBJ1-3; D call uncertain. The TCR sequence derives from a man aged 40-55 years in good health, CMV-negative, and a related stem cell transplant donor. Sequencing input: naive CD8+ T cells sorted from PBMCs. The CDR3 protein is CASSDVNTIYF. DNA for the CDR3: TGTGCCAGCAGTGACGTGAACACCATATATTTT.